Reported below is one T cell receptor beta chain. The antigen is unknown. This entry belongs to a study of neoadjuvant nivolumab and ipilimumab in lung cancer. Study summary: Patients got nivolumab 3 mg/kg on days 1, 15 and 29; combination added ipilimumab 1 mg/kg day 1. Study results and limitations: From pretherapy to surgery, tumor richness and clonality rose with dual therapy.

Sequencing was performed with immunoSEQ multiplex PCR; in TCRdb, only in-frame clones are kept and a portion is missing. The top ten clones hold approximately 18% of a sample with about 29,000 clones, 75% to 80% of them seen once. Trimming shortened V by 4 bases and J by 2 bases, and 7 bases separated the two germline ends. This CDR3 region has 12 residues. Per germline, CDR1 GTSNPN and CDR2 SVGIG (reference sequence). The chain is built from TRBV30 and TRBJ2-3; D gene uncertain. Sequencing was performed on tumor tissue, taken after neoadjuvant nivolumab, alone or with ipilimumab, at or shortly before surgery. This receptor was obtained from an adult with non-small cell lung cancer. CDR3 sequence reads: CAWNRLTDTQYF. In DNA, the CDR3 is TGTGCCTGGAATCGACTCACAGATACGCAGTATTTT.